One T cell receptor beta chain is described in this entry. Its target is not known. The CDR3 is made up of 17 amino acids. The J segment lost 8 bases and the V segment lost 5 bases, leaving 16 bases of the junction unmatched. Germline loops: CDR1 PRHDT, CDR2 FYEKMQ (reference sequence). With 60 Vbeta and 13 Jbeta primers, the PCR was carried out. The assay was immunoSEQ multiplex PCR, and TCRdb's table has in-frame clones only and misses some. The data hold fewer than 200,000 clones, with 70% to 80% observed a single time. The data were obtained in a study of cytomegalovirus exposure and HLA in healthy donors. Study-wide background: Around 77 million unique TCRs from HLA-typed donors made up an early data release. Overall study results and limits: Cytomegalovirus-associated status was assigned to 150 to 200 TCR beta chains.

Sequenced input: PBMCs. The chain links TRBV13 to TRBJ2-4; 9 nucleotides agree with TRBD2. This clonotype was sampled from a man aged 25 to 45 in good health and CMV-seropositive. The CDR3 DNA reads as TGTGCCAGCAGCATCACCCCGGGACTAGCCCTGGCGGACATTCAGTACTTC. Its protein is CASSITPGLALADIQYF.